This T cell receptor beta chain derives from a study of T-cell reconstitution after alpha-beta-depleted transplantation in children. General study results and limits: Reported findings indicate that, about two months after transplant, alpha-beta T cells came from several hundred expanded clones, which were derived from non-depleted graft cells.

With V trimmed by 4 bases and J by 8 bases, 5 bases remained unmatched. The CDR3 totals 14 residues. Germline V lookup: CDR1 MDHEN, CDR2 SYDVKM. Preparation of the TCRbeta library involved a method that used unique molecular identifiers. TCRdb re-called the PCR reads through MiXCR, storing one row per CDR3 protein. The table includes fewer than 550,000 distinct CDR3 sequences, about 11% detected once. This clonotype has ten or more counts. Its target is unknown. The chain uses TRBV28 and TRBJ2-1; 10 bases are a match to TRBD1. This TCR was sampled from a child under 10 years old with inherited bone marrow failure, due to receive a stem cell transplant. The source was PBMCs, collected before TCRalphabeta/CD19-depleted stem cell transplant. CDR3 coding DNA: TGTGCCAGCAGTTGGGACAGGGGACGGCATGAGCAGTTCTTC. Translating it yields CASSWDRGRHEQFF.